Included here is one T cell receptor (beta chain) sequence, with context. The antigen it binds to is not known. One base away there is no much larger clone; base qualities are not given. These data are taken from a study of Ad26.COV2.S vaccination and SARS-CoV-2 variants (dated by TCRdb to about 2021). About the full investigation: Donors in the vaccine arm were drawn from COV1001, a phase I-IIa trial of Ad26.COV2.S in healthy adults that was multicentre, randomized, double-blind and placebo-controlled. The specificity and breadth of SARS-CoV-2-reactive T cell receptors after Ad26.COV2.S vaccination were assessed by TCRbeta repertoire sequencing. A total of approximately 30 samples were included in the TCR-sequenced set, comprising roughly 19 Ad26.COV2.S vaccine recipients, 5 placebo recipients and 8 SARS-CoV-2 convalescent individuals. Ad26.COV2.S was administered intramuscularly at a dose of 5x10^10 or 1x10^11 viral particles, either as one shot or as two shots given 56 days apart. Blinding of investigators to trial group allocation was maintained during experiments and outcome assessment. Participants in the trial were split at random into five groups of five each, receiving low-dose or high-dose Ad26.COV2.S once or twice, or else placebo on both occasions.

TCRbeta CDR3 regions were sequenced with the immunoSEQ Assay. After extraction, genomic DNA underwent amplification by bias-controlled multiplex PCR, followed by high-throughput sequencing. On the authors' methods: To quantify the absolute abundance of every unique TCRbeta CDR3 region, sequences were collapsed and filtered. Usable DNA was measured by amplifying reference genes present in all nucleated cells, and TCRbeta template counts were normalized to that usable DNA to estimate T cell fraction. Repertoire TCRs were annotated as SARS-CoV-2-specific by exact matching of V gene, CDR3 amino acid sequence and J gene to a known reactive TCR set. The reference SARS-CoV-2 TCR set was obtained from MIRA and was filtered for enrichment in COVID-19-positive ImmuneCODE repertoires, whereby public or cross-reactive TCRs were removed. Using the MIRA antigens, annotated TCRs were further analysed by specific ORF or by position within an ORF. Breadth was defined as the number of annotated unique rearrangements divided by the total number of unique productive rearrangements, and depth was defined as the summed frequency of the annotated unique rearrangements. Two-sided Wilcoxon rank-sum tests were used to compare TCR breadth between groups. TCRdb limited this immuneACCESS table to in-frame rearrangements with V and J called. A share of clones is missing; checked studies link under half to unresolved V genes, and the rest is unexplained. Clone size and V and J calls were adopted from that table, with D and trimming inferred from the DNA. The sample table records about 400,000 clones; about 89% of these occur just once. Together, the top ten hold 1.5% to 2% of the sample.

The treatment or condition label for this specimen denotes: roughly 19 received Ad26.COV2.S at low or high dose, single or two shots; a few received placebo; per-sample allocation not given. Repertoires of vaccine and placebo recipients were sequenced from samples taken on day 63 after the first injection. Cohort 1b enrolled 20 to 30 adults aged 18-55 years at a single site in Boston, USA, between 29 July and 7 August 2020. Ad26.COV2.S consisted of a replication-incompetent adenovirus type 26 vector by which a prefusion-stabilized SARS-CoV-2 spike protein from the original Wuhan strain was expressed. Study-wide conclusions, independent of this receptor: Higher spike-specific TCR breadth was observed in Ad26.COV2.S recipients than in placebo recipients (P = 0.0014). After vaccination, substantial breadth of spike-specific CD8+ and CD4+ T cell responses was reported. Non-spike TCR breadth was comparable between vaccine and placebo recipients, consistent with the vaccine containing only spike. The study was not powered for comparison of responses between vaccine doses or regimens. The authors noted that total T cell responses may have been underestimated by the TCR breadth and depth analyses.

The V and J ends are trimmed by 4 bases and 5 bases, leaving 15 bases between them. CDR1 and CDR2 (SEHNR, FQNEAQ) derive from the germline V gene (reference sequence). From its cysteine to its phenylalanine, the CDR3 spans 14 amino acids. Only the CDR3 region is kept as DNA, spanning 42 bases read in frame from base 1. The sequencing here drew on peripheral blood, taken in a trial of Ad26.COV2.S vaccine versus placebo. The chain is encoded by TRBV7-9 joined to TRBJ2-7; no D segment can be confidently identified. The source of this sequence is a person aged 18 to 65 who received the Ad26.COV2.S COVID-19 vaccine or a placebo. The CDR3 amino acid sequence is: CASSSSGLPNEQYF. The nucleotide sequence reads TGTGCCAGCAGCTCATCGGGCCTCCCTAACGAGCAGTACTTC.